This TCR beta chain derives from a study of T cells in Graves' hyperthyroidism and ophthalmopathy. The CDR3 sequence is 14 residues long. Trimming shortened V by 4 bases and J by 3 bases, and 12 bases separated the two germline ends. Germline V gene sequence: CDR1 SGHTA, CDR2 FQGNSA. Amplification of TCR beta CDR3 regions used RNA as the template. With the HTBI primer set, the TCR CDR3 went through a first round of RT-PCR. TCRdb reanalysed the multiplex PCR reads using MiXCR and keeps one entry per CDR3 protein. The sample holds approximately 600,000 distinct CDR3 sequences, more than 11% seen once. Ten or more counts support this clonotype.

The rearrangement links TRBV7-2 to TRBJ1-1; D may be TRBD1 (5 bases). Input material: blood. This sequence originates from a woman aged 25 to 39 with Graves' hyperthyroidism that later progressed to Graves' ophthalmopathy. The CDR3 coding sequence is TGTGCCAGCAGCTCGGCCCCAGGGTACACTGAAGCTTTCTTT. It translates to CASSSAPGYTEAFF. The full variable domain, rest sourced from reference TRBV7-2 and TRBJ1-1, is GAGVSQSPSNKVTEKGKDVELRCDPISGHTALYWYRQSLGQGLEFLIYFQGNSAPDKSGLPSDRFSAERTGGSVSTLTIQRTQQEDSAVYLCASSSAPGYTEAFFGQGTRLTVV.